This TCR beta chain is from a study of CD8 T cells in ankylosing spondylitis. This clonotype was detected many times. Its specificity is unknown. By quantitative 5'-RACE with molecular barcodes, the TCR beta libraries were made. TCRdb redid the calling of the 5' RACE reads with MiXCR, one entry per CDR3 protein. This table has 150,000 to 200,000 distinct CDR3 sequences, approximately 13% appearing once. The CDR3 is made up of 13 amino acids. Trimming took 5 bases from V and 6 from J, leaving 13 bases between them. Germline CDR1 reads SGHAT; CDR2 reads FQNNGV. Study findings and constraints: Reactive arthritis synovial fluid and blood were previously reported to contain some motif variants. Typical of ankylosing spondylitis blood, it appeared, was a TCR beta motif of under 10 highly homologous variants.

Material: blood, either unsorted or a sorted T cell fraction (not recorded which). This clonotype was sampled from a female donor with ankylosing spondylitis or in good health (not recorded which). The chain recombines TRBV11-2 with TRBJ1-1, with D possibly matching TRBD1 (5 bases). The CDR3 nucleotides read TGTGCCAGCAGCCATGGGGGGGTAGCTGAAGCTTTCTTT. Its translation is CASSHGGVAEAFF.